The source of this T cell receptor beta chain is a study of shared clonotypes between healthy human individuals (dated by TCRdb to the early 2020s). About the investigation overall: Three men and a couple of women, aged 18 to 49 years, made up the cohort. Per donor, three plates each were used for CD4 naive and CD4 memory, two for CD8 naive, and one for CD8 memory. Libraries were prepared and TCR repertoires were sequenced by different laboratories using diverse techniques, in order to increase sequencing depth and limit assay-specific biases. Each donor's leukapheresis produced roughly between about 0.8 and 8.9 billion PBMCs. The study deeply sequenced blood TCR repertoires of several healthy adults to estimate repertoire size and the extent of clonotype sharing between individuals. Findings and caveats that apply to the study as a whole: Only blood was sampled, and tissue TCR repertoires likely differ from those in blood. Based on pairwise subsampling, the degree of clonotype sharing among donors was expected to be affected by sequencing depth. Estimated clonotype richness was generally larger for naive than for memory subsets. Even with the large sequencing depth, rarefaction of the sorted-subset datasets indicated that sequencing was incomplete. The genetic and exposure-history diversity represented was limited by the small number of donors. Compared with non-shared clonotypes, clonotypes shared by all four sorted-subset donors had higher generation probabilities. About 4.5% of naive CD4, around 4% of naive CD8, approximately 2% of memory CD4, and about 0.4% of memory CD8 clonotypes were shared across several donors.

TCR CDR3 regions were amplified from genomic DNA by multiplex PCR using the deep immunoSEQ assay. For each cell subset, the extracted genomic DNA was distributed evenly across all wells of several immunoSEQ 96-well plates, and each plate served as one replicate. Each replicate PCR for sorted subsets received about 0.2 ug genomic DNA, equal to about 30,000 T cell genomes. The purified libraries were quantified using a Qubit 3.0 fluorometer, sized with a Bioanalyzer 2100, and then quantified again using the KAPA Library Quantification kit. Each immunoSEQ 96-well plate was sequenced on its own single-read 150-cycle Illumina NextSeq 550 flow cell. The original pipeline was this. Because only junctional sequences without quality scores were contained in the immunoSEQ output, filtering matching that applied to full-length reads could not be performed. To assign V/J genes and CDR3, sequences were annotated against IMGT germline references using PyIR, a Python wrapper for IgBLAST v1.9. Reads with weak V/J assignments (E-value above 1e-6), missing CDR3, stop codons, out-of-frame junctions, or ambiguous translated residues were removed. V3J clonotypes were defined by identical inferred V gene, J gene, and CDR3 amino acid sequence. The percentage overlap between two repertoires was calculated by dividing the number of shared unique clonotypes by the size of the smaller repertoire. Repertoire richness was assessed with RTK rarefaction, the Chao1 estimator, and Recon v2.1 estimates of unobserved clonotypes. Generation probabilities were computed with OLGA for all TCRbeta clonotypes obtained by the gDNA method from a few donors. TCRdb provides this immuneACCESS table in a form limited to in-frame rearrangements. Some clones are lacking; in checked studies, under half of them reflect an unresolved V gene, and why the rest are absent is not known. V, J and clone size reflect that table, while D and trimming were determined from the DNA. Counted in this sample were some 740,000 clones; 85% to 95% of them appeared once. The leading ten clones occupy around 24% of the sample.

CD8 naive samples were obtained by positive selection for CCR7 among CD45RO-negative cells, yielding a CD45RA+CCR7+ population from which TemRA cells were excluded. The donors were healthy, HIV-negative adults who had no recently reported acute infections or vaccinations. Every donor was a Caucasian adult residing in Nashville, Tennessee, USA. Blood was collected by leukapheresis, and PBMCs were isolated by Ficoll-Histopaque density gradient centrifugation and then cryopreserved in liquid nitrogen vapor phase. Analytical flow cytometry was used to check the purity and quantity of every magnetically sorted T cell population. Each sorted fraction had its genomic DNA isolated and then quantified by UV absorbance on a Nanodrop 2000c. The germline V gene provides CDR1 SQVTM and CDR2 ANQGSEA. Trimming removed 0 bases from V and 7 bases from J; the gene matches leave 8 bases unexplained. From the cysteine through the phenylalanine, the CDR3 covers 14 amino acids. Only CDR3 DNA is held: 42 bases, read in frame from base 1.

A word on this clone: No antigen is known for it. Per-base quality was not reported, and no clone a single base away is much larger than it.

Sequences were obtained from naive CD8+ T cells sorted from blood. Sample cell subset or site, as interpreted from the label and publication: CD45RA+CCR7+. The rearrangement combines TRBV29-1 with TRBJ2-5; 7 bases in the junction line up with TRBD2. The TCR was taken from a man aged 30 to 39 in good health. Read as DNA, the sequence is TGCAGCGTTGAAGATCCACTAGCGCTGGCGACCCAGTACTTC. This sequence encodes CSVEDPLALATQYF.